This T cell receptor (beta chain) appears in the sequencing data of a study of graft-versus-host responses after intestinal transplantation. Study as a whole: All recipients were given anti-thymocyte globulin induction, and tacrolimus and steroids were then administered for 2 to 3 years. Findings of the study overall: Individuals carrying graft-donor T cell macrochimerism showed high graft-versus-host to host-versus-graft clonal ratios in allografts. The marrow of recipients harbored GvH clones, and ileum or blood showed some of them first.

Comments on this clone: Its antigen is unidentified.

The method was immunoSEQ multiplex PCR; TCRdb's version includes in-frame clones alone and lacks a portion of them. The sample includes thousands of clones, roughly 85% of them seen just once. Graft tissue processing released intraepithelial and lamina propria lymphocytes. J lost 3 bases, V lost 7 bases, and 0 bases had no gene match. Germline assignment: CDR1 SGHTA and CDR2 FQGNSA. The CDR3 runs 13 residues. This receptor was identified in a human patient who received an intestinal transplant, so some T cells may come from the graft donor. The specimen comprised ileum tissue, sampled 156 days after intestinal transplant. The rearrangement uses TRBV7-2 and TRBJ2-1; 10 nucleotides align to TRBD2. CDR3 amino acids: CASTSGSYNEQFF. The DNA for the CDR3 is TGTGCCAGCACTAGCGGGAGCTACAATGAGCAGTTCTTC. Drawing the rest from reference TRBV7-2 and TRBJ2-1, the complete variable domain is GAGVSQSPSNKVTEKGKDVELRCDPISGHTALYWYRQSLGQGLEFLIYFQGNSAPDKSGLPSDRFSAERTGGSVSTLTIQRTQQEDSAVYLCASTSGSYNEQFFGPGTRLTVL.